One sample yielded the 30 T cell receptor beta chains listed below, sequenced in a study of Ad26.COV2.S vaccination and SARS-CoV-2 variants. Using immunoSEQ multiplex PCR, the repertoire was profiled, and TCRdb retains in-frame clones only, with some absent. The sample shows 350,000 to 500,000 clones, about 92% of them seen only once. Treatment defined: over 15 received Ad26.COV2.S at low or high dose, single or two shots; 5 received placebo; per-sample allocation not given. On day 63 after the first injection, vaccine and placebo recipients gave samples. Sequenced material: peripheral blood, taken in a trial of Ad26.COV2.S vaccine versus placebo. These receptors came from a person between 18 and 65 years old who received the Ad26.COV2.S COVID-19 vaccine or a placebo.

The rearrangement uses TRBV19 and TRBJ2-3; D is perhaps TRBD1 (7 bases). The ends were cut back, 7 bases at V and 6 bases at J, with 17 bases in the middle. Germline V gives CDR1 LNHDA, CDR2 SQIVND (reference sequence). CDR3 length equals 14 residues. DNA of the CDR3: TGTGCCAGTACGTCAGGGGGGCGGTTGGATACGCAGTATTTT. Its translation: CASTSGGRLDTQYF. Full variable domain (missing parts from reference TRBV19 and TRBJ2-3): DGGITQSPKYLFRKEGQNVTLSCEQNLNHDAMYWYRQDPGQGLRLIYYSQIVNDFQKGDIAEGYSVSREKKESFPLTVTSAQKNPTAFYLCASTSGGRLDTQYFGPGTRLTVL.

This chain connects TRBV24-1 to TRBJ2-5; D is unresolved. Germline CDR1 is KGHDR and CDR2 is SFDVKD. The CDR3 is 15 residues long. Deletions cut 3 bases from V and 4 bases from J, with 14 bases between. This chain's CDR3 is CATSDHSPGGETQYF. As DNA, the CDR3 is TGTGCCACCAGTGATCATAGCCCCGGTGGAGAGACCCAGTACTTC.

This CDR3 reads CASSYSRTGGEPQHF. The CDR3 region has the DNA TGTGCCAGCAGTTACTCACGGACAGGGGGAGAGCCCCAGCATTTT. The rearrangement links TRBV6-2 or TRBV6-3 to TRBJ1-5; 10 bases are a match to TRBD1. The length of the CDR3 is 15 residues. The V gene's germline CDR1 is MNHEY and CDR2 SVGEGT. V lost 0 bases and J lost 8; bases outside the gene matches: 4.

The chain links TRBV19 to TRBJ2-7; D is uncertain. The germline V and J ends were trimmed by 2 bases and 0 bases, with 11 bases remaining between them. Germline V CDR1 and CDR2: LNHDA, SQIVND (reference sequence). CDR3 size: 15 residues. The CDR3 bases are TGTGCCAGTAGTATAAGAGGTCCACTCTCCTACGAGCAGTACTTC. Its translation is CASSIRGPLSYEQYF.

This chain connects TRBV2 to TRBJ2-5; 8 nucleotides agree with TRBD1. The length of the CDR3 is 15 residues. The germline CDR1 and CDR2 sequences are SNHLY and FYNNEI. The trim removed 7 bases at V and 2 bases at J, leaving 9 bases unmatched. CDR3 DNA: TGTGCCAGCAACCTAGACAGGGGATTTCAAGAGACCCAGTACTTC. Its protein product is CASNLDRGFQETQYF.

V and J are TRBV7-9 and TRBJ2-1, with D possibly TRBD2 on 6 matching bases. In germline, CDR1 is SEHNR, CDR2 FQNEAQ (reference sequence). The CDR3 is 15 amino acids. Trimming removed 5 bases at V and 2 bases at J, with 13 bases between. As DNA, the CDR3 is TGTGCCAGCAGCCTCGGGGGTACTCCCTACAATGAGCAGTTCTTC. Protein product: CASSLGGTPYNEQFF.

In its sample, this clone was seen once. The chain uses TRBV7-7 and TRBJ2-1; 14 nucleotides match TRBD2. In germline, CDR1 is SSHAT, CDR2 FNYEAQ (reference sequence). This CDR3 comprises 17 residues. The J segment lost 5 bases and the V segment lost 5 bases, leaving 8 bases of the junction unmatched. In DNA form, the CDR3 reads TGTGCCAGCAGCCGCGAAGGACTAGCGGGAGGCGACAATGAGCAGTTCTTC. It encodes CASSREGLAGGDNEQFF.

V is TRBV10-3 and J is TRBJ2-2; 12 bases agree with TRBD2. The trim removed 7 bases at V and 2 bases at J, leaving 8 bases unmatched. The CDR3 is 17 residues long. Germline CDR1 reads ENHRY; CDR2 reads SYGVKD. The CDR3 is CAIKAASGRANTGELFF. The CDR3 coding sequence is TGTGCCATCAAAGCCGCTAGCGGGAGGGCCAACACCGGGGAGCTGTTTTTT.

The chain employs TRBV4-2 and TRBJ2-5, with TRBD2 matching 10 bases. The CDR3 has 17 residues. Germline-derived CDR1 and CDR2 are LGHNA and YNFKEQ. Trimming at V came to 5 bases and at J to 1 base, leaving 10 bases not matched to a gene. CDR3: CASSTLLAGASQETQYF. The CDR3 DNA sequence: TGTGCCAGCAGCACCCTCCTAGCGGGAGCGTCCCAAGAGACCCAGTACTTC.

The chain has TRBV14 and TRBJ1-3, with D hard to call. The germline gives CDR1 SGHDN, CDR2 FVKESK. The CDR3 has 13 residues. Trimming pared 1 base from V and 16 bases from J, leaving 17 bases between. The CDR3 is CASSQGGFRLRYF. The CDR3 DNA reads as TGTGCCAGCAGCCAAGGAGGGTTTCGTCTCCGCTATTTT.

CDR3 sequence: CSVVGLAGGNEQFF. As DNA, the CDR3 is TGCAGCGTTGTGGGACTAGCGGGAGGGAATGAGCAGTTCTTC. The rearrangement joins TRBV29-1 to TRBJ2-1; TRBD2 matches at 16 bases. Germline V gives CDR1 SQVTM, CDR2 ANQGSEA. Trimming at V came to 4 bases and at J to 7 bases, leaving 1 base not matched to a gene. This CDR3 has 14 amino acids.

V usage is TRBV7-2 and J usage is TRBJ1-5; D gene uncertain. Germline V gives CDR1 SGHTA, CDR2 FQGNSA. Trimming cost V 6 bases and J 4 bases, with 16 bases left between them. This CDR3 has 15 amino acids. The CDR3 loop reads CASSPDGRWNQPQHF. In DNA, the CDR3 is TGTGCCAGCAGTCCCGATGGGCGGTGGAATCAGCCCCAGCATTTT.

The genes are TRBV24-1 and TRBJ1-1; D is uncertain. Trimming took off 4 bases at V and 6 bases at J, with 11 bases between the two ends. Germline CDR1 is KGHDR and CDR2 is SFDVKD. CDR3 length equals 13 residues. The CDR3 region is CATSETNSAEAFF. CDR3 sequence (DNA): TGTGCCACCAGTGAAACTAACTCAGCTGAAGCTTTCTTT.

The chain employs TRBV27 and TRBJ2-5, with D possibly TRBD2 on 6 matching bases. The V gene's germline CDR1 is MNHEY and CDR2 SMNVEV (reference sequence). The V end was cut by 4 bases, the J end by 5 bases, with 8 bases between. The CDR3 covers 12 residues. The CDR3 nucleotides are TGTGCCAGCAGTTCCGGGGGTGAGACCCAGTACTTC. Protein product: CASSSGGETQYF.

The V gene is TRBV12-3 or TRBV12-4, the J gene TRBJ2-7; 7 positions agree with TRBD2. The CDR3 has 13 residues. V trimming: 3 bases; J trimming: 6 bases; junction bases outside the gene matches: 5. This chain's CDR3 is CASSLGTNREQYF. Written as DNA, the CDR3 is TGTGCCAGCAGTTTGGGGACTAATCGCGAGCAGTACTTC.

The chain joins TRBV5-1 to TRBJ2-2, with TRBD2 identical over 9 bases. V dropped 0 bases and J dropped 0; count of bases not matched to a gene: 3. Looked up from germline, CDR1 is SGHRS and CDR2 is YFSETQ. This CDR3 has 17 amino acids. CDR3: CASSLGVAGANTGELFF. Here the CDR3 DNA reads TGCGCCAGCAGCTTGGGGGTAGCGGGGGCGAACACCGGGGAGCTGTTTTTT. Drawing the rest from reference TRBV5-1 and TRBJ2-2, the complete variable domain is KAGVTQTPRYLIKTRGQQVTLSCSPISGHRSVSWYQQTPGQGLQFLFEYFSETQRNKGNFPGRFSGRQFSNSRSEMNVSTLELGDSALYLCASSLGVAGANTGELFFGEGSRLTVL.

The chain uses TRBV7-8 and TRBJ2-3; no definite D call. CDR3 length equals 11 residues. Germline V gene lookup returns CDR1 SGHVS and CDR2 FQNEAQ. Between the trimmed V and J ends, which lost 2 bases and 7 bases, there was a span of 4 bases. CDR3 sequence (DNA): TGTGCCAGCAGCTTATCATATACGCAGTATTTT. This gives the protein CASSLSYTQYF.

This chain links TRBV30 with TRBJ1-3; D is undetermined. Trimming took off 0 bases at V and 4 bases at J, with 10 bases between the two ends. This CDR3 is 14 amino acids long. Germline CDR1 and CDR2: GTSNPN and SVGIG (reference sequence). The CDR3 sequence is CAWSVSDSGNTIYF. Here the CDR3 DNA reads TGTGCCTGGAGTGTGTCCGATTCAGGAAACACCATATATTTT. Full variable domain (missing parts from reference TRBV30 and TRBJ1-3): SQTIHQWPATLVQPVGSPLSLECTVEGTSNPNLYWYRQAAGRGLQLLFYSVGIGQISSEVPQNLSASRPQDRQFILSSKKLLLSDSGFYLCAWSVSDSGNTIYFGEGSWLTVV.

The genes are TRBV24-1 and TRBJ2-1; 9 nucleotides match TRBD2. Germline V lookup: CDR1 KGHDR, CDR2 SFDVKD. CDR3 length: 16 amino acids. V was clipped by 9 bases and J by 3 bases; unmatched bases: 11. This chain's CDR3 is CATSPRAGGLYNEQFF. The CDR3 DNA reads as TGTGCCACCTCCCCAAGAGCGGGAGGCCTCTACAATGAGCAGTTCTTC.

The chain couples TRBV5-6 to TRBJ1-2; D remains unclear. The V end was cut by 1 base, the J end by 4 bases, with 11 bases between. Germline V gene sequence: CDR1 SGHDT, CDR2 YYEEEE. The CDR3 is 14 amino acids. The DNA of the CDR3 is TGTGCCAGCAGCTTGTGGACCCTTAGCTATGGCTACACCTTC. This codes for CASSLWTLSYGYTF.

The chain has TRBV5-4 and TRBJ2-2; 10 bases align to TRBD2. Germline V gene sequence: CDR1 SGHNT, CDR2 YYREEE (reference sequence). The CDR3 is 16 residues long. The trim removed 4 bases at V and 5 bases at J, leaving 8 bases unmatched. In DNA, the CDR3 is TGTGCCAGCAGCGGAACTAGCGGGATAAAGACCGGGGAGCTGTTTTTT. This codes for CASSGTSGIKTGELFF.

This sequence joins TRBV27 and TRBJ2-7; D possibly matches TRBD1 or TRBD2 (6 bases each). This CDR3 has 13 residues. Deletions cut 5 bases from V and 5 bases from J, with 13 bases between. Germline CDR1 reads MNHEY; CDR2 reads SMNVEV (reference sequence). The CDR3 coding sequence is TGTGCCAGCAGTCCCCGGGGGCTCCACGAGCAGTACTTC. Its protein is CASSPRGLHEQYF.

This clone was counted once. The V and J genes are TRBV18 and TRBJ2-7, with D uncertain. The CDR3 contains 15 residues. Germline CDR1 reads KGHSH; CDR2 reads LQKENI. V lost 2 bases to trimming and J lost 3 bases, with 14 bases between them. The CDR3 region is CASSPGSSDLYEQYF. The CDR3 region has the DNA TGTGCCAGCTCACCAGGGTCCTCCGACCTCTACGAGCAGTACTTC.

The chain joins TRBV10-3 to TRBJ2-4; D is undetermined. The CDR3 loop spans 13 amino acids. Germline V gene lookup returns CDR1 ENHRY and CDR2 SYGVKD. V shed 6 bases and J shed 1 base, with 7 bases lying between them. The CDR3 region is CAIRESAKNIQYF. The CDR3 DNA sequence: TGTGCCATCAGGGAATCGGCCAAAAACATTCAGTACTTC.

The V call is TRBV13, the J call TRBJ2-1; D may be TRBD2 (5 bases). CDR3 length: 15 amino acids. CDR1 is PRHDT and CDR2 is FYEKMQ in the germline V gene (reference sequence). Deletions cut 5 bases from V and 4 bases from J, with 15 bases between. In DNA form, the CDR3 reads TGTGCCAGCAGCCCCCGGGGTGTTATGTACAATGAGCAGTTCTTC. It yields the protein CASSPRGVMYNEQFF.

This chain links TRBV12-3 or TRBV12-4 with TRBJ2-1; the D is unclear. CDR3 length: 10 residues. Trimming took 4 bases from V and 8 from J, leaving 3 bases between them. The CDR3 coding sequence is TGTGCCAGCAGTTATGATGAGCAGTTCTTC. Amino acids: CASSYDEQFF.

For the CDR3, the DNA is TGTGCCAGCAGTGAGCTTAGCGAGACCCAGTACTTC. Translation: CASSELSETQYF. J is TRBJ2-5 and V is TRBV25-1; D gene uncertain. Trimming stripped 3 bases from V and 5 bases from J, with 7 bases between. The CDR3 runs to 12 residues. CDR1 and CDR2 from the germline V gene are MGHDK and SYGVNS.

This clone was detected once. This sequence joins TRBV12-3 or TRBV12-4 and TRBJ1-1; 7 nucleotides agree with TRBD1. The CDR3 totals 12 residues. V was clipped by 6 bases and J by 8 bases; unmatched bases: 6. The CDR3 loop is CASRQGTEEAFF. Here the CDR3 DNA reads TGTGCCAGCAGACAAGGGACAGAAGAAGCTTTCTTT.

V and J are TRBV28 and TRBJ2-7; D perhaps matches TRBD2 (5 bases). This CDR3 spans 11 amino acids. V was clipped by 5 bases and J by 6 bases, with 8 bases between them. CDR1 and CDR2 (germline): MDHEN, SYDVKM. The CDR3 sequence is CASSIRGEQYF. CDR3 bases: TGTGCCAGCAGTATTCGGGGCGAGCAGTACTTC.

The chain combines TRBV10-3 with TRBJ2-5; D may be TRBD1 (5 bases). V was shortened by 3 bases and J by 1 base, with 9 bases between the two germline ends. Germline V gene lookup returns CDR1 ENHRY and CDR2 SYGVKD. The CDR3 covers 14 residues. CDR3 DNA: TGTGCCATCAGTGAAGGCAGGGCCCAAGAGACCCAGTACTTC. Translation gives CAISEGRAQETQYF.